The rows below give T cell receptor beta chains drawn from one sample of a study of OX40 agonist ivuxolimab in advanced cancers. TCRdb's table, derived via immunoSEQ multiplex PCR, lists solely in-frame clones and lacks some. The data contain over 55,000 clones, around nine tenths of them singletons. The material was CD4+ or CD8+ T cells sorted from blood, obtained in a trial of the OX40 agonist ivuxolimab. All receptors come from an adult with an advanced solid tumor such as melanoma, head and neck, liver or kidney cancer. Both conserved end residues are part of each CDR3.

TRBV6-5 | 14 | CASSYRTNTGELFF
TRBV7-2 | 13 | CASSRGTGVGYTF
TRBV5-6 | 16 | CASSGKDRGWSETQYF
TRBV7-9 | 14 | CASSLDSLEETQYF
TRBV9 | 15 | CASSVAGSSGNTIYF
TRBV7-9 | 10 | CASSLDNPFF
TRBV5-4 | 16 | CASSRGAGTAFNGYTF
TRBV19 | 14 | CASRDRENTGELFF
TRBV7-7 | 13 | CASSPTSGNTIYF
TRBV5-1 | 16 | CASSLAGGLIADTQYF
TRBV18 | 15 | CASSGQGAAKNIQYF
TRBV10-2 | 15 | CASSVGGLSGNTIYF
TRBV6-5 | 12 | CASSSPTDTQYF
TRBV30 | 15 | CAWSPRGQGIAEAFF
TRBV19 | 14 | CASSISGNYYGYTF
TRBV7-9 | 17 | CASSLAYDRDISYGYTF
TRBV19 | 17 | CASSRGPFDSQNEKLFF
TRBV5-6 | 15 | CASSFLGPLNTEAFF
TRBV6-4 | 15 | CASSDTGGHYNEQFF
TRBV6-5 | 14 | CASSESFSTDTQYF
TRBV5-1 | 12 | CASSASSYEQYF
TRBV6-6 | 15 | CASNVRSGGAGELFF
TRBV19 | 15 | CASSIGARGANVLTF
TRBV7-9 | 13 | CASSPDEAYEQYF
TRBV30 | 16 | CAWSGRTGRNTGELFF
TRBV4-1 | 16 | CASSQPPYRANYGYTF
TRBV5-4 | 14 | CASSLGTGGNTIYF
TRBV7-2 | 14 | CASSTLAANGKAFF
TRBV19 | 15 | CASSIGASSGNTIYF
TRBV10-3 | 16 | CAISESFPQANSPLHF
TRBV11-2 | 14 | CASSNRQVQETQYF
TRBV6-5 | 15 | CASSHNRGQDTEAFF
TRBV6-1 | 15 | CASSEALRARGKLFF
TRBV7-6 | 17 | CASSLEVASGAYNEQFF
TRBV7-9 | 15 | CASSKNRGTPDTQYF
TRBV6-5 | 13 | CASSYNGGQPQHF
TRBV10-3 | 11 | CAISDPYEQYF
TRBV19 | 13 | CASSSRTNYGYTF
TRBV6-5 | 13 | CASSSPATYEQYF
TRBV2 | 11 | CASKRDLEAFF
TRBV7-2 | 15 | CASSPQTGRNQPQHF
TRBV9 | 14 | CASSVASTGGELFF
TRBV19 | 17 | CASRAGGGARVGQPQHF
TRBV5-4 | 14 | CASSLSGQGGELFF
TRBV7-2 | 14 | CASSLGLGTVEAFF
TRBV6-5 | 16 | CASSYSYGTSGNTIYF
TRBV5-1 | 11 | CASSSGNTIYF
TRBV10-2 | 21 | CASTRIPGLAGGQRFTGELFF
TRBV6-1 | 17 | CASSASGAGTGLYEQYF
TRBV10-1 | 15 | CASSEGQAYNSPLHF
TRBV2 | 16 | CASSEGLAGTSGTQYF
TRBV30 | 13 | CAWRSSVEDTQYF
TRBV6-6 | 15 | CASSRDRDSNQPQHF
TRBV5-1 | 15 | CASSNRGEGNSPLHF
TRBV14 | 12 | CASRGTDEKLFF
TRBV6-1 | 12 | CASSAVTEQQFF
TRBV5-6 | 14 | CASSLWTLNYGYTF
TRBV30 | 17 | CAWEGAAGGKNTGELFF